A single sample is the source of the 8 T cell receptor beta chains below, sequenced in a study of Graves' ophthalmopathy and Graves' hyperthyroidism. TCR beta CDR3 regions were amplified from RNA transcripts. A first-round RT-PCR used HTBI primers, followed by a second-round multiplex PCR. TCRdb ran MiXCR on the multiplex PCR reads and lists one entry per CDR3 protein. This table holds around 1,200,000 distinct CDR3 sequences, less than 45% found once. The sample consisted of peripheral blood or thyroid tissue (not recorded which). These receptors originate from an adult man with Graves' hyperthyroidism.

This sequence joins TRBV27 and TRBJ2-7, with no clear D. The CDR3 consists of 15 residues. V dropped 1 base and J dropped 5 bases, with 15 bases sitting between them. The V gene's germline CDR1 is MNHEY and CDR2 SMNVEV (reference sequence). The CDR3 loop is CASSLFDSLGNEQYF. CDR3 in DNA: TGTGCCAGCAGTTTATTCGATTCCCTTGGCAACGAGCAGTACTTC.

The gene calls are TRBV20-1 and TRBJ1-1, with 9 bases fitting TRBD1. This CDR3 has 11 residues. V shed 6 bases, J shed 10 bases, and the junction held 6 bases outside the gene matches. The germline CDR1 and CDR2 sequences are DFQATT and SNEGSKA (reference sequence). The CDR3 sequence: CSARDRDAAFF. The CDR3 DNA sequence: TGCAGTGCCAGGGACAGGGACGCAGCTTTCTTT.

In this sample, this clonotype turned up a few times. The chain links TRBV19 to TRBJ1-4; possible D gene TRBD1, 5 bases. The CDR3 consists of 14 residues. Germline V gene lookup returns CDR1 LNHDA and CDR2 SQIVND (reference sequence). With 3 bases removed from V and 6 bases from J, the gap between germline ends came to 11 bases. In DNA, the CDR3 is TGTGCCAGTAGTATTTGGGGCCCGGATGAAAAACTGTTTTTT. Translating it yields CASSIWGPDEKLFF.

The sample holds a few counts of this clonotype. The rearrangement joins TRBV6-2 or TRBV6-3 to TRBJ2-7; 7 bases fit TRBD2. Germline values: CDR1 MNHEY, CDR2 SVGEGT. The V gene end was trimmed by 6 bases and the J gene end by 3 bases; junction bases not matched to a gene: 2. This CDR3 has 12 amino acids. This chain's CDR3 is CASRRDYYEQYF. In DNA form, the CDR3 reads TGTGCCAGCAGGCGGGACTACTACGAGCAGTACTTC.

The chain employs TRBV7-9 and TRBJ1-6; D is uncertain. The V and J ends lost 5 bases and 0 bases respectively, with 11 bases between them. Germline V gene data show CDR1 as SEHNR and CDR2 as FQNEAQ (reference sequence). The CDR3 runs to 16 residues. The CDR3 DNA follows: TGTGCCAGCAGCCCGGAGTCTGGCTCCTATAATTCACCCCTCCACTTT. Translation: CASSPESGSYNSPLHF.

In the case of this clonotype: This may come from a read error, since a much larger clone is one base off. In DNA, the CDR3 is TGTGCCATCAGTACGGGACAGAATAACTATGGCTACACCTTC. This codes for CAISTGQNNYGYTF. This rearrangement joins TRBV10-3 to TRBJ1-2, with TRBD1 identical over 7 bases. Germline loops: CDR1 ENHRY, CDR2 SYGVKD. With 5 bases clipped from V and 1 base from J, the junction kept 4 bases outside the gene matches. The CDR3 spans 14 residues.

V usage is TRBV6-5 and J usage is TRBJ1-1; a possible D gene is TRBD1 (5 bases). Germline V gene data show CDR1 as MNHEY and CDR2 as SVGAGI. The CDR3 is 14 amino acids. V shed 10 bases and J shed 1 base, with 16 bases lying between them. CDR3 protein: CATRGTLRNTEAFF. The CDR3 nucleotides are TGTGCCACCCGGGGCACCCTAAGGAACACTGAAGCTTTCTTT.

The chain uses TRBV3-1 and TRBJ2-5; D is possibly TRBD2 (6 bases). Trimming left V 4 bases short and J 1 base short, with 10 bases between. This CDR3 is built from 14 residues. The germline V gene encodes CDR1 LGHDT and CDR2 YNNKEL (reference sequence). This CDR3 reads CASSPRGTQETQYF. The CDR3, as DNA: TGTGCCAGCAGCCCGCGGGGAACCCAAGAGACCCAGTACTTC.